One T cell receptor (beta chain) is described in this entry. Its antigen is currently unknown. This sample is drawn from a study of cytomegalovirus exposure and HLA in healthy donors. Study findings and constraints: Follow-up analysis later connected one missense variant in DCLRE1C with trimming of TCR beta V- and J-genes. A later analysis associated 15,000 to 20,000 TCR beta sequences with HLA alleles at a 0.05 false discovery rate. According to the study, approximately 150 TCR beta chains were cytomegalovirus-associated. Accurate prediction of most subjects' HLA-A and HLA-B alleles from TCR beta sequences was reported.

PCR amplification relied on 60 Vbeta primers (plus 13 Jbeta primers). Sequencing was performed with immunoSEQ multiplex PCR; in TCRdb, only in-frame clones are kept and a portion is missing. The sample holds 150,000 to 200,000 clones, approximately 88% seen once. Germline CDR1 reads ENHRY; CDR2 reads SYGVKD. V shed 6 bases and J 8 bases; nucleotides not matched to a gene: 15. There are 16 residues in the CDR3. The chain recombines TRBV10-3 with TRBJ2-1; 8 positions match TRBD1. The receptor was isolated from a woman aged 18-35 years in good health and CMV-seronegative. The source material was PBMCs. This CDR3 is CAIRIRGQAGRDEQFF. The CDR3, as DNA: TGTGCCATCAGGATCCGGGGACAGGCCGGTCGGGATGAGCAGTTCTTC.